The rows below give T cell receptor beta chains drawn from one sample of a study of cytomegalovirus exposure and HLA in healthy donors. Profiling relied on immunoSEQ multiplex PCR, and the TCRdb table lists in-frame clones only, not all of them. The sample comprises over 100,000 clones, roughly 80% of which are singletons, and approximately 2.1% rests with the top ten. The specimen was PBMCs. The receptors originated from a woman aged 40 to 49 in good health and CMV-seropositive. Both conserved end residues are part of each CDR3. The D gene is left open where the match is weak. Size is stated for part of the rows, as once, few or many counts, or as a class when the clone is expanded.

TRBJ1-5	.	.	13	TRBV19	TGTGCCAGTAGTATCCCCCCAGGGTGGGCCCAGCATTTT	CASSIPPGWAQHF
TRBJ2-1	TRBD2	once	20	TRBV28	TGTGCCAGCAGTCTCTTCAGACTAGCGGGAGGACCCCTACTTGACAATGAGCAGTTCTTC	CASSLFRLAGGPLLDNEQFF
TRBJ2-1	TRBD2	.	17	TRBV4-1	TGCGCCAGCAGCCAAGAGAGTCTCGGGACTAGAACCAATGAGCAGTTCTTC	CASSQESLGTRTNEQFF
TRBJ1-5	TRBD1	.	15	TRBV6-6	TGTGCCAGCAGTTACTCAGGACAGGCAAATCAGCCCCAGCATTTT	CASSYSGQANQPQHF
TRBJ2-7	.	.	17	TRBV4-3	TGCGCCAGCAGAACTCGCGAGTGGGTTTCAGGAACGGAAGAGCAGTACTTC	CASRTREWVSGTEEQYF
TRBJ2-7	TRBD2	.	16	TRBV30	TGTGCCTGGAGTTACCCCGCGACTAGCGGATATCGGGTGCAGTACTTC	CAWSYPATSGYRVQYF
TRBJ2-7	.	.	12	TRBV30	TGTGCCTGGAGTCCCCACACGAACGAGCAGTACTTC	CAWSPHTNEQYF
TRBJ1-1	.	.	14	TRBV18	TGTGCCAGCTCACCAGCCCAGAAGAACACTGAAGCTTTCTTT	CASSPAQKNTEAFF
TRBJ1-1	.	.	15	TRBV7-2	TGTGCCAGCAGCTTATTGTCTAACAGCAACACTGAAGCTTTCTTT	CASSLLSNSNTEAFF
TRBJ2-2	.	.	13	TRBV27	TGTGCCAGCAGCCTTACAGGGTCCGGGGAGCTGTTTTTT	CASSLTGSGELFF
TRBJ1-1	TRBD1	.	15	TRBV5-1	TGCGCCAGCAGCCTACAAGGACAGGGGGCCGCTGAAGCTTTCTTT	CASSLQGQGAAEAFF
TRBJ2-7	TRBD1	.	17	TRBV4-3	TGCGCCAGCAGCCAAGATTGGGACAGGATTGTAGGCGCCGAGCAGTACTTC	CASSQDWDRIVGAEQYF
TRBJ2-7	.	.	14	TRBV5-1	TGCGCCAGCAGCTTGGACCTGGGCCCGTACGAGCAGTACTTC	CASSLDLGPYEQYF
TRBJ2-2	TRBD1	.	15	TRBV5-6	TGTGCCAGCAGCCTGGACAGGGGACTCACCGGGGAGCTGTTTTTT	CASSLDRGLTGELFF
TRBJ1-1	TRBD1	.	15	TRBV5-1	TGCGCCAGCAGCTTAACAGGGGGATCAGGCCCTGAAGCTTTCTTT	CASSLTGGSGPEAFF
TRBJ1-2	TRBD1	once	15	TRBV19	TGTGCCAGTAGCACACCGGGACAGGGCAACTATGGCTACACCTTC	CASSTPGQGNYGYTF
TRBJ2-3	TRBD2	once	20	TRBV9	TGTGCCAGCAGCTTAAAAAGCTCGGCTAGCGGGGGGACGGGTTTAGATACGCAGTATTTT	CASSLKSSASGGTGLDTQYF
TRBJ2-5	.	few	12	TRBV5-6	TGTGCCAGCAGCCCGTACCAAGAGACCCAGTACTTC	CASSPYQETQYF
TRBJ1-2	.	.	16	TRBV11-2	TGTGCCAGCAGCCTAGACGGGGTTGGCAGAATCTATGGCTACACCTTC	CASSLDGVGRIYGYTF
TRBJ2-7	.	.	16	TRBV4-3	TGCGCCAGCAGCCAAGATTCGTCAGGGTGGGTCTACGAGCAGTACTTC	CASSQDSSGWVYEQYF
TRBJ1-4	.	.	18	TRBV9	TGTGCCAGCAGCGTCTCAGCCGGTTTGCGGGAAACTAATGAAAAACTGTTTTTT	CASSVSAGLRETNEKLFF
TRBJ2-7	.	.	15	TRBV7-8	TGTGCCAGCAGCTTAGTAGCACTACCCCAGGGCGAGCAGTACTTC	CASSLVALPQGEQYF
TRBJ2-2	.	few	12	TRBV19	TGTGCCAGTAGCCAAGGGGTCGGGGAGCTGTTTTTT	CASSQGVGELFF
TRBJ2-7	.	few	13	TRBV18	TGTGCCAGCTCACCAGGCCTGATGGACGAGCAGTACTTC	CASSPGLMDEQYF
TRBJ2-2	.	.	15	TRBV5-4	TGTGCCAGCAGCTTTGGCAGGGCGAACACCGGGGAGCTGTTTTTT	CASSFGRANTGELFF
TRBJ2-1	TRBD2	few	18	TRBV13	TGTGCCAGCAGCCGAGGACTAGCGGGGGGGAGCTCCTACAATGAGCAGTTCTTC	CASSRGLAGGSSYNEQFF
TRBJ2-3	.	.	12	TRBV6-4	TGTGCCAGCAGCCCCGGGACAGATACGCAGTATTTT	CASSPGTDTQYF
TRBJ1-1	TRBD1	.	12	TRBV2	TGTGCCGGCAGGCTAGACAGGGATGTGGCTTTCTTT	CAGRLDRDVAFF
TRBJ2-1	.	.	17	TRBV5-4	TGTGCCAGCAGCTTCGGTCTGACAGGGAGGTCGGCCAATGAGCAGTTCTTC	CASSFGLTGRSANEQFF
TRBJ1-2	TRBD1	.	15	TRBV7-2	TGTGCCAGCAGCCAAACGACAGGGCCTAACTATGGCTACACCTTC	CASSQTTGPNYGYTF
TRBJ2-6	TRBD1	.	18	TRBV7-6	TGTGCCAGCAGCACGGGACAGGGGACTGACTCTGGGGCCAACGTCCTGACTTTC	CASSTGQGTDSGANVLTF
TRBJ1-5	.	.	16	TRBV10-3	TGTGCCATCAGTGAGTCGAGGGGGAATAGCAATCAGCCCCAGCATTTT	CAISESRGNSNQPQHF
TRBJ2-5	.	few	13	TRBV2	TGTGCCAGCAGTAGCGGTAGTGGGGAGACCCAGTACTTC	CASSSGSGETQYF